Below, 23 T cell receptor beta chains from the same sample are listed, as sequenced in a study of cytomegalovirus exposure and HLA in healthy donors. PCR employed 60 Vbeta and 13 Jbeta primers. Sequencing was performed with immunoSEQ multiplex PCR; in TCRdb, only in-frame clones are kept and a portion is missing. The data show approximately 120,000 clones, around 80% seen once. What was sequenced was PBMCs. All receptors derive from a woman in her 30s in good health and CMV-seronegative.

The CDR3: CASSRLRSGGPVETQYF. CDR3 coding DNA: TGTGCCAGCAGCCGACTCCGGAGCGGGGGGCCAGTAGAGACCCAGTACTTC. The V and J genes are TRBV11-2 and TRBJ2-5; TRBD2 matches 9 bases. Per the germline V gene, CDR1 is SGHAT and CDR2 is FQNNGV. This CDR3 contains 17 residues. V lost 5 bases and J lost 4; bases outside the gene matches: 14.

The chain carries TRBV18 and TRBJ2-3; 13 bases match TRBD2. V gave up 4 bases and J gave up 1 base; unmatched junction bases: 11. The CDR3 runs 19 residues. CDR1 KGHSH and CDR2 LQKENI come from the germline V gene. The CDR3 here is CASSLFTGTSGTGTDTQYF. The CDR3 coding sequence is TGTGCCAGCTCACTTTTCACCGGGACTAGCGGGACTGGCACAGATACGCAGTATTTT.

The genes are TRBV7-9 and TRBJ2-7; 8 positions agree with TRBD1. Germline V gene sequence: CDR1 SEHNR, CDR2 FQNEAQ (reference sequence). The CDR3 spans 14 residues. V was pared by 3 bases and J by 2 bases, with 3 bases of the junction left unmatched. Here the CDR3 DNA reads TGTGCCAGCAGCTTGGACAGGGCGGCCTACGAGCAGTACTTC. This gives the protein CASSLDRAAYEQYF.

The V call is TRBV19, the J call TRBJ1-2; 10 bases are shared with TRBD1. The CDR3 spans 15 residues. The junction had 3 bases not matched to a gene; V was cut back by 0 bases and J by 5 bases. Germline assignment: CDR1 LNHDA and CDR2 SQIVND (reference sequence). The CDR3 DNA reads TGTGCCAGTAGTATAGAGATGGGACAGGGGTATGGCTACACCTTC. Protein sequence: CASSIEMGQGYGYTF.

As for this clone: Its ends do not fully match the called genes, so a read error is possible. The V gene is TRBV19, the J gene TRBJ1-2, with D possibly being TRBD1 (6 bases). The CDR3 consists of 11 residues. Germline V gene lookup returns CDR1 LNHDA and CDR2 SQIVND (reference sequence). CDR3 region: CATIWGQVILF. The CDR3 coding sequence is TGTGCCACCATTTGGGGGCAGGTTATTCTCTTC.

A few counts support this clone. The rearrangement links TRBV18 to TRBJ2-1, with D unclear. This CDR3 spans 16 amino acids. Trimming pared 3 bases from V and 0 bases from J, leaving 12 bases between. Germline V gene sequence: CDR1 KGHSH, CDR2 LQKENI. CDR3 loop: CASSPLARSSYNEQFF. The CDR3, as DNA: TGTGCCAGCTCACCGCTTGCTAGGAGCTCCTACAATGAGCAGTTCTTC.

The CDR3 reads CASTQASPGGANYGYTF. CDR3 DNA: TGTGCCAGCACTCAAGCCTCGCCAGGGGGCGCGAACTATGGCTACACCTTC. The rearrangement links TRBV6-1 to TRBJ1-2; TRBD1 matches 8 bases. CDR1 and CDR2 (germline): MNHNS, SASEGT. V lost 7 bases and J lost 2; bases outside the gene matches: 15. There are 17 residues in the CDR3.

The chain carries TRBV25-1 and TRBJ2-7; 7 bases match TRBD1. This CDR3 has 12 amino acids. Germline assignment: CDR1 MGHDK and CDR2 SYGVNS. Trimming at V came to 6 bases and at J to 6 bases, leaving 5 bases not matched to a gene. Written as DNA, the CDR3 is TGTGCCAGCAGCCCAGGGACAGTCGAGCAGTACTTC. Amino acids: CASSPGTVEQYF.

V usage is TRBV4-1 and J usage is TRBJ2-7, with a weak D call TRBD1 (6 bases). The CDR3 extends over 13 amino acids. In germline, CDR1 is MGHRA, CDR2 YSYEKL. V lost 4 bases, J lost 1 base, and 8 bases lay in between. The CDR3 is CASSRDTSYEQYF. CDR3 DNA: TGCGCCAGCAGCCGGGACACTTCCTACGAGCAGTACTTC.

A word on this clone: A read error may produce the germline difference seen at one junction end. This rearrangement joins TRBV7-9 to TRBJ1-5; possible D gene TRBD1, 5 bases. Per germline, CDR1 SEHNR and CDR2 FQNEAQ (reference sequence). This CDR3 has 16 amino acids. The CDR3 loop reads CSSSVSDTTPNQPQHF. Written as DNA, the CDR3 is TGTTCCAGCAGCGTATCGGACACTACCCCCAATCAGCCCCAGCATTTT. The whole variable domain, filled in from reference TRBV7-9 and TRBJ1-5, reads DTGVSQNPRHKITKRGQNVTFRCDPISEHNRLYWYRQTLGQGPEFLTYFQNEAQLEKSRLLSDRFSAERPKGSFSTLEIQRTEQGDSAMYLCSSSVSDTTPNQPQHFGDGTRLSIL.

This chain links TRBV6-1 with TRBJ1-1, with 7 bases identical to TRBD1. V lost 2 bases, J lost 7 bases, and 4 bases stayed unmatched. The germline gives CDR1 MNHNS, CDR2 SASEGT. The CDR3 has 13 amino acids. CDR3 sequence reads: CASSETGVGEAFF. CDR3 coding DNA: TGTGCCAGCAGTGAAACAGGGGTAGGTGAAGCTTTCTTT.

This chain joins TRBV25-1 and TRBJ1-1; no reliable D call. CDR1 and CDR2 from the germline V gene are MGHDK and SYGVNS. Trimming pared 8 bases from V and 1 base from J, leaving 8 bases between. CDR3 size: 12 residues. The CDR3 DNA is TGTGCCAGCGGCAACCCGAACACTGAAGCTTTCTTT. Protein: CASGNPNTEAFF.

DNA of the CDR3: TGTGCCAGCAGCATGGGACTGGGTCAAGAGACCCAGTACTTC. It specifies CASSMGLGQETQYF. The genes are TRBV27 and TRBJ2-5; D is perhaps TRBD2 (6 bases). The germline V and J ends were trimmed by 6 bases and 2 bases, with 13 bases remaining between them. CDR3 length equals 14 residues. Germline CDR1 MNHEY, CDR2 SMNVEV (reference sequence).

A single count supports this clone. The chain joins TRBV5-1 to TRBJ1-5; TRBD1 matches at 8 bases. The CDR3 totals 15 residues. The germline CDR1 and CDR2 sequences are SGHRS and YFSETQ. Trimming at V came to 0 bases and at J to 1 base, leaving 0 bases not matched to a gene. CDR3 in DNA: TGCGCCAGCAGCTTGGCAGGGGGCAGCAATCAGCCCCAGCATTTT. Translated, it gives CASSLAGGSNQPQHF.

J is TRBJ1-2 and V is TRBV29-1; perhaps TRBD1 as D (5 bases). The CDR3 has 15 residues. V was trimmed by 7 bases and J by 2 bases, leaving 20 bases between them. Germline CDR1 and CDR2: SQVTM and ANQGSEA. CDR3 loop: CSAQGGLGINYGYTF. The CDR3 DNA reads TGCAGCGCCCAGGGTGGGCTGGGGATCAACTATGGCTACACCTTC.

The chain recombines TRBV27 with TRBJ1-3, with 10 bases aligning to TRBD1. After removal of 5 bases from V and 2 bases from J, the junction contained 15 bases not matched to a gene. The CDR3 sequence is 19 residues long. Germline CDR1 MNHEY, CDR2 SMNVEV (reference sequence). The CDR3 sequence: CASSNNPGQGIPPGNTIYF. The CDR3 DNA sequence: TGTGCCAGCAGTAACAACCCGGGACAGGGGATCCCACCTGGAAACACCATATATTTT.

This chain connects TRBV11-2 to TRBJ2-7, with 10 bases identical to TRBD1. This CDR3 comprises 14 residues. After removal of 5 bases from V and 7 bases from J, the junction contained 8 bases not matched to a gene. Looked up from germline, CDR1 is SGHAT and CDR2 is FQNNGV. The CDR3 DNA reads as TGTGCCAGCAGCACGGGACAGGGGATCGGGGAGCAGTACTTC. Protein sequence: CASSTGQGIGEQYF.

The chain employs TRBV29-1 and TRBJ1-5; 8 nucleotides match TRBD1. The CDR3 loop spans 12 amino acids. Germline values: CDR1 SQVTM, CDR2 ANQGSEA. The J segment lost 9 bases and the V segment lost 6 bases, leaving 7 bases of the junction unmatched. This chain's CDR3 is CSVVTGDRPQHF. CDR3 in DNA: TGCAGCGTGGTGACAGGGGATCGGCCCCAGCATTTT.

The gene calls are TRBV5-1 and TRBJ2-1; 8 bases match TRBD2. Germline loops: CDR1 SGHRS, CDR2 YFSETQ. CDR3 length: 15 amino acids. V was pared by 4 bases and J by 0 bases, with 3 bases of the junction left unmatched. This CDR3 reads CASSVAGSSYNEQFF. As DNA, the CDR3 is TGCGCCAGCAGCGTAGCGGGGAGCTCCTACAATGAGCAGTTCTTC.

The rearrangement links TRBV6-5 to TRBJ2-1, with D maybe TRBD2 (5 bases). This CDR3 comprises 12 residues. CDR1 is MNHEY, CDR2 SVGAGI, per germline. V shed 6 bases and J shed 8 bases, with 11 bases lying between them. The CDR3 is CASSPLSDEQFF. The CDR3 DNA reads TGTGCCAGCAGCCCACTTAGCGATGAGCAGTTCTTC.

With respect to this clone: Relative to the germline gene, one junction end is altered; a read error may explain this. CDR3 in DNA: TGTGCCAGCAGTTCCCCGGGACAGGGTCCCCTTTACTTC. Encoded protein: CASSSPGQGPLYF. V and J are TRBV7-3 and TRBJ1-2; 9 positions match TRBD1. The CDR3 extends over 13 amino acids. The germline CDR1 and CDR2 sequences are SGHTA and FQGTGA.

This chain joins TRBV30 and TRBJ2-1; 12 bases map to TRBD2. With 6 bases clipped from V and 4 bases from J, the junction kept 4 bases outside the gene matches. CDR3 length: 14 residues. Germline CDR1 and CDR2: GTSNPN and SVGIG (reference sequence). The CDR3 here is CACAGTSGYNEQFF. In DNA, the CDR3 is TGTGCCTGCGCCGGGACTAGCGGGTACAATGAGCAGTTCTTC.

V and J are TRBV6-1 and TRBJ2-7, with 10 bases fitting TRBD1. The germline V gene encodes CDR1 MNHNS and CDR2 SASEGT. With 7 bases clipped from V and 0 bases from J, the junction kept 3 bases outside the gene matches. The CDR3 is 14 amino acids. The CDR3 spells CASNRDRGSYEQYF. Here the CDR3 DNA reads TGTGCCAGCAACCGGGACAGGGGCTCCTACGAGCAGTACTTC.